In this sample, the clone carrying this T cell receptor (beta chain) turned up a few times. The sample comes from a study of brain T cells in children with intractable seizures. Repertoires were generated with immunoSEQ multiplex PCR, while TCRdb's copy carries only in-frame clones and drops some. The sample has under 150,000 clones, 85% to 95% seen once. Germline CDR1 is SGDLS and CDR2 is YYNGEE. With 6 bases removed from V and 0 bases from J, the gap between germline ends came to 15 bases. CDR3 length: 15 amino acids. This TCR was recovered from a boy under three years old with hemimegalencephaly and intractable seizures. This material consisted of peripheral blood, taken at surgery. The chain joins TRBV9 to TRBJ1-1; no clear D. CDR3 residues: CASTLGLRMNTEAFF. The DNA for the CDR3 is TGTGCCAGCACCCTTGGACTGCGCATGAACACTGAAGCTTTCTTT.